The next 30 T cell receptor beta chains were all read from a single sample in a study of T-cell reconstitution after alpha-beta-depleted transplantation in children. This sample's TCRbeta library carried unique molecular identifier barcodes. Using its own MiXCR run on the PCR reads, TCRdb lists one record per CDR3 protein. The sample includes about 610,000 distinct CDR3 sequences, 20% to 30% of them seen just once. The starting material was PBMCs, obtained before TCRalphabeta/CD19-depleted stem cell transplant. All receptors come from a boy younger than two with Wiskott-Aldrich syndrome, due to receive a stem cell transplant.

V usage is TRBV24-1 and J usage is TRBJ2-1, with 10 positions matching TRBD1. The CDR3 spans 16 residues. Trimming took 0 bases from V and 9 from J; bases not matched to a gene: 7. CDR1 is KGHDR, CDR2 SFDVKD, per germline. In DNA form, the CDR3 reads TGTGCCACCAGTGATTTGCCGGGACAGGGGTTTGGTGAGCAGTTCTTC. Protein: CATSDLPGQGFGEQFF.

A few counts support this clonotype. The J gene is TRBJ2-1, the V gene TRBV3-1; possible D gene TRBD1, 5 bases. V lost 4 bases to trimming and J lost 5 bases, with 12 bases between them. Germline CDR1 LGHDT, CDR2 YNNKEL (reference sequence). The CDR3 has 14 residues. The CDR3 nucleotides read TGTGCCAGCAGCCCGACGTGGGGCCACAATGAGCAGTTCTTC. Translated: CASSPTWGHNEQFF.

This clonotype has only a few counts. The V call is TRBV19, the J call TRBJ2-1; TRBD2 aligns across 8 bases. CDR3 length equals 16 residues. Trimming at V came to 4 bases and at J to 6 bases, leaving 11 bases not matched to a gene. CDR1 is LNHDA, CDR2 SQIVND, per germline (reference sequence). CDR3 amino acids: CASSNWAGGWANEQFF. The CDR3 DNA follows: TGTGCCAGTAGTAATTGGGCGGGGGGTTGGGCCAATGAGCAGTTCTTC.

Comment on this clonotype: This sequence may be a read error, since a much larger clone differs from it by one base. J is TRBJ2-7 and V is TRBV29-1, with 7 bases identical to TRBD1. The germline V gene encodes CDR1 SQVTM and CDR2 ANQGSEA. The CDR3 length is 14 residues. The junction had 10 bases not matched to a gene; V was cut back by 4 bases and J by 4 bases. CDR3 in amino acids: CSVGRQGSTYEQYF. The DNA of the CDR3 is TGCAGCGTTGGGAGACAGGGAAGTACTTACGAGCAGTACTTC.

This clonotype was counted only a few times. The chain has TRBV15 and TRBJ2-1; no definite D call. The CDR3 is made up of 13 amino acids. V shed 1 base and J shed 6 bases, with 7 bases lying between them. Germline-derived CDR1 and CDR2 are LNHNV and YYDKDF (reference sequence). The CDR3 protein is CATSRVHGNEQFF. Written as DNA, the CDR3 is TGTGCCACCAGCAGAGTGCACGGCAATGAGCAGTTCTTC. The full variable domain, with the rest looked up from reference TRBV15 and TRBJ2-1, is DAMVIQNPRYQVTQFGKPVTLSCSQTLNHNVMYWYQQKSSQAPKLLFHYYDKDFNNEADTPDNFQSRRPNTSFCFLDIRSPGLGDTAMYLCATSRVHGNEQFFGPGTRLTVL.

The chain employs TRBV12-3 or TRBV12-4 and TRBJ2-3; D perhaps matches TRBD1 (6 bases). The CDR3 is made up of 15 amino acids. V lost 7 bases, J lost 2 bases, and 16 bases lay in between. The DNA of the CDR3 is TGTGCCAGCACCCCAGTGGGGGCCTTCACAGATACGCAGTATTTT. This encodes CASTPVGAFTDTQYF.

This clonotype has a handful of counts. This sequence joins TRBV5-5 and TRBJ2-1; no clear D. The CDR3 has 14 residues. Germline lookup yields CDR1 SGHKS and CDR2 YYEKEE (reference sequence). The germline V and J ends were trimmed by 1 base and 5 bases, with 10 bases remaining between them. The DNA for the CDR3 is TGTGCCAGCAGCTTGAGCAGCCCCAACAATGAGCAGTTCTTC. Amino acids: CASSLSSPNNEQFF.

V is TRBV5-5 and J is TRBJ2-7, with D possibly matching TRBD2 (6 bases). CDR3 size: 14 residues. V was shortened by 3 bases and J by 2 bases, with 12 bases between the two germline ends. CDR1 SGHKS and CDR2 YYEKEE come from the germline V gene (reference sequence). CDR3 nucleotide sequence: TGTGCCAGCAGCTCCCCGAGGAGGGCCTACGAGCAGTACTTC. It is translated as CASSSPRRAYEQYF.

The rearrangement links TRBV29-1 to TRBJ2-5; weak D call: TRBD1 (5 bases). V dropped 4 bases and J dropped 5 bases, with 11 bases sitting between them. CDR1 is SQVTM and CDR2 is ANQGSEA in the germline V gene. The CDR3 extends over 12 amino acids. The CDR3 nucleotides are TGCAGCGTTGTGGCAGGGTCGGAGACCCAGTACTTC. This codes for CSVVAGSETQYF.

The V call is TRBV20-1, the J call TRBJ2-3; 7 bases fit TRBD2. The CDR3 is 13 residues long. CDR1 and CDR2 (germline): DFQATT, SNEGSKA (reference sequence). Germline trimming cut 4 bases from V and 4 bases from J; bases unmatched to any gene: 5. The CDR3 bases are TGCAGTGCTAAGGGACTAAGGGCAGATACGCAGTATTTT. As protein: CSAKGLRADTQYF.

This clonotype came up once. The chain couples TRBV27 to TRBJ2-7, with 8 bases matching TRBD1. Germline CDR1 and CDR2: MNHEY and SMNVEV (reference sequence). The CDR3 sequence is 16 residues long. The trim removed 0 bases at V and 3 bases at J, leaving 7 bases unmatched. The CDR3 protein is CASSLSWGRGLYEQYF. The CDR3, as DNA: TGTGCCAGCAGTTTATCGTGGGGCAGGGGGCTCTACGAGCAGTACTTC.

This clonotype occurred a few times. The gene calls are TRBV20-1 and TRBJ2-1; TRBD2 is a possible D gene (6 bases). The CDR3 runs to 15 residues. CDR1 is DFQATT, CDR2 SNEGSKA, per germline (reference sequence). Trimming took 4 bases from V and 8 from J, leaving 21 bases between them. The chain's CDR3 is CSATRPGLGNHEQFF. The CDR3 nucleotides are TGCAGTGCTACTCGACCGGGACTGGGAAACCATGAGCAGTTCTTC.

This clonotype was counted between two and nine times. The chain uses TRBV27 and TRBJ2-7, with a tentative D call TRBD2 (5 bases). Per germline, CDR1 MNHEY and CDR2 SMNVEV (reference sequence). This CDR3 has 14 residues. V was trimmed by 6 bases and J by 4 bases, leaving 16 bases between them. The CDR3 spells CASRRVSVAYEQYF. The CDR3 bases are TGTGCCAGCAGGAGGGTGTCGGTAGCTTACGAGCAGTACTTC.

The sample holds a few counts of this clonotype. The chain is built from TRBV11-2 and TRBJ2-1; 10 positions agree with TRBD1. Germline CDR1 reads SGHAT; CDR2 reads FQNNGV. The CDR3 is 16 amino acids. The junction had 5 bases not matched to a gene; V was cut back by 5 bases and J by 1 base. CDR3 amino acids: CASSRDRGLSYNEQFF. The CDR3 DNA reads TGTGCCAGCAGCCGTGACAGGGGGCTATCCTACAATGAGCAGTTCTTC.

This clonotype was picked up a small number of times. This chain uses TRBV5-1 with TRBJ2-3; D is unresolved. CDR3 length equals 16 residues. Germline-derived CDR1 and CDR2 are SGHRS and YFSETQ. V was pared by 0 bases and J by 5 bases, with 16 bases between. Written as DNA, the CDR3 is TGCGCCAGCAGCTTGGAAGGCGGAATCTTTGGAGATACGCAGTATTTT. Translation: CASSLEGGIFGDTQYF.

This clonotype has only a few counts. The CDR3: CASSDHAGPYYGYTF. CDR3 bases: TGTGCCAGCAGCGATCACGCCGGGCCATACTATGGCTACACCTTC. The chain is built from TRBV5-5 and TRBJ1-2; unclear D gene. The V gene's germline CDR1 is SGHKS and CDR2 YYEKEE (reference sequence). V was trimmed by 4 bases and J by 3 bases, leaving 16 bases between them. This CDR3 region has 15 residues.

The chain links TRBV20-1 to TRBJ2-3, with D perhaps matching TRBD2 (5 bases). Germline values: CDR1 DFQATT, CDR2 SNEGSKA (reference sequence). The CDR3 length is 15 residues. Trimming stripped 8 bases from V and 6 bases from J, with 24 bases between. The CDR3 reads CSSKKKLGRGDTQYF. The CDR3 nucleotides read TGCAGTTCCAAAAAAAAATTGGGTCGGGGTGATACGCAGTATTTT.

This clonotype has just a few counts. The CDR3 DNA reads as TGTGCCAGCGTTCCACTTGAAAAACTGTTTTTT. Amino acids: CASVPLEKLFF. The chain links TRBV25-1 to TRBJ1-4; D is undetermined. CDR1 is MGHDK, CDR2 SYGVNS, per germline. V was trimmed by 8 bases and J by 7 bases, leaving 8 bases between them. This CDR3 has 11 amino acids. Supplemented by reference TRBV25-1 and TRBJ1-4, the full variable domain reads EADIYQTPRYLVIGTGKKITLECSQTMGHDKMYWYQQDPGMELHLIHYSYGVNSTEKGDLSSESTVSRIRTEHFPLTLESARPSHTSQYLCASVPLEKLFFGSGTQLSVL.

This chain links TRBV7-2 with TRBJ2-7; 10 bases align to TRBD1. The CDR3 consists of 14 residues. Germline V gene data show CDR1 as SGHTA and CDR2 as FQGNSA. V lost 5 bases and J lost 5; bases outside the gene matches: 6. The CDR3 DNA follows: TGTGCCAGCAGCCGGACAGGGGGGAATCACGAGCAGTACTTC. It yields the protein CASSRTGGNHEQYF.

The genes are TRBV5-5 and TRBJ2-3, with D perhaps TRBD1 or TRBD2 (5 bases each). The germline gives CDR1 SGHKS, CDR2 YYEKEE (reference sequence). The CDR3 is made up of 14 amino acids. Between the trimmed V and J ends, which lost 7 bases and 2 bases, there was a span of 14 bases. CDR3: CASGTPGSTDTQYF. The CDR3 nucleotides read TGTGCCAGCGGGACCCCCGGATCCACAGATACGCAGTATTTT.

This clonotype turned up a few times. The V gene is TRBV12-3 or TRBV12-4, the J gene TRBJ2-1, with 7 nucleotides matching TRBD2. This CDR3 comprises 15 residues. V was pared by 7 bases and J by 0 bases, with 6 bases of the junction left unmatched. This CDR3 is CASTFGGSSYNEQFF. In DNA form, the CDR3 reads TGTGCCAGCACCTTCGGGGGGAGCTCCTACAATGAGCAGTTCTTC.

In nucleotides, the CDR3 is TGTGCCATCAGTGAGAATAGGGAGCAGTACTTC. Residues: CAISENREQYF. The chain combines TRBV10-3 with TRBJ2-7; D is unresolved. Germline V CDR1 and CDR2: ENHRY, SYGVKD. Trimming removed 2 bases from V and 7 bases from J, with 6 bases in between. The length of the CDR3 is 11 residues.

The chain carries TRBV5-1 and TRBJ2-7; D is possibly TRBD1 (7 bases). The CDR3 runs to 15 residues. The germline V and J ends were trimmed by 0 bases and 3 bases, with 13 bases remaining between them. Germline V CDR1 and CDR2: SGHRS, YFSETQ. CDR3: CASSLGGTDFYEQYF. As DNA, the CDR3 is TGCGCCAGCAGCTTGGGCGGGACAGATTTCTACGAGCAGTACTTC. The complete variable domain, with remaining parts taken from reference TRBV5-1 and TRBJ2-7, reads KAGVTQTPRYLIKTRGQQVTLSCSPISGHRSVSWYQQTPGQGLQFLFEYFSETQRNKGNFPGRFSGRQFSNSRSEMNVSTLELGDSALYLCASSLGGTDFYEQYFGPGTRLTVT.

A few counts support this clonotype. The chain carries TRBV7-9 and TRBJ2-1; D is possibly TRBD2 (6 bases). CDR3 size: 12 residues. Looked up from germline, CDR1 is SEHNR and CDR2 is FQNEAQ (reference sequence). The V gene lost 5 bases and the J gene lost 10 bases, with 12 bases spanning the gap. The CDR3 protein is CASSPGAREQFF. DNA for the CDR3: TGTGCCAGCAGCCCGGGAGCTAGAGAGCAGTTCTTC.

The chain has TRBV5-1 and TRBJ2-2; the match to TRBD2 covers 9 bases. The trim removed 0 bases at V and 5 bases at J, leaving 5 bases unmatched. This CDR3 has 16 amino acids. The germline gives CDR1 SGHRS, CDR2 YFSETQ. CDR3 DNA: TGCGCCAGCAGCTTGGCGGCTAGCGGGACTACCGGGGAGCTGTTTTTT. Its translation: CASSLAASGTTGELFF.

The chain couples TRBV12-3 or TRBV12-4 to TRBJ1-5; 9 bases map to TRBD1. V shed 3 bases and J 5 bases; nucleotides not matched to a gene: 8. CDR3 size: 16 residues. CDR3 DNA sequence: TGTGCCAGCAGTTTTATACAGGGGGCGAGGGATCAGCCCCAGCATTTT. Translation gives CASSFIQGARDQPQHF.

The sample holds a few counts of this clonotype. The rearrangement joins TRBV27 to TRBJ2-3, with D perhaps TRBD2 (7 bases). Per the germline V gene, CDR1 is MNHEY and CDR2 is SMNVEV (reference sequence). V was clipped by 4 bases and J by 4 bases, with 12 bases between them. The CDR3 is 14 residues long. CDR3 DNA sequence: TGTGCCAGCAGTTGGGGGAGGGGGTCAGATACGCAGTATTTT. Translating it yields CASSWGRGSDTQYF.

This clonotype was observed a few times. The J gene is TRBJ2-6, the V gene TRBV19, with D perhaps matching TRBD1 (6 bases). With 5 bases removed from V and 4 bases from J, the gap between germline ends came to 21 bases. Germline V lookup: CDR1 LNHDA, CDR2 SQIVND (reference sequence). The CDR3 spans 18 residues. CDR3 DNA: TGTGCCAGTAGTTCCACCCAGGGGACGCACTCCGGGGCCAACGTCCTGACTTTC. Its protein is CASSSTQGTHSGANVLTF. Combining the CDR3 with reference TRBV19 and TRBJ2-6 gives the whole variable domain DGGITQSPKYLFRKEGQNVTLSCEQNLNHDAMYWYRQDPGQGLRLIYYSQIVNDFQKGDIAEGYSVSREKKESFPLTVTSAQKNPTAFYLCASSSTQGTHSGANVLTFGAGSRLTVL.

This clonotype was detected only a few times. The chain joins TRBV5-1 to TRBJ2-7, with TRBD1 matching 7 bases. After removal of 1 base from V and 3 bases from J, the junction contained 7 bases not matched to a gene. CDR1 is SGHRS and CDR2 is YFSETQ in the germline V gene. The CDR3 consists of 15 residues. The CDR3 DNA is TGCGCCAGCAGCTTGAGCAGGGGGAAATACTACGAGCAGTACTTC. This encodes CASSLSRGKYYEQYF.

The chain recombines TRBV7-2 with TRBJ2-5, with D perhaps TRBD2 (6 bases). This CDR3 is built from 15 residues. V lost 3 bases to trimming and J lost 5 bases, with 16 bases between them. Looked up from germline, CDR1 is SGHTA and CDR2 is FQGNSA. CDR3 nucleotides: TGTGCCAGCAGCTTGGATGGGAGGCCTCCGGAGACCCAGTACTTC. Translation: CASSLDGRPPETQYF.